These 17 T cell receptor beta chains came from one sample sequenced in a study of T cells in Graves' hyperthyroidism and ophthalmopathy (dated by TCRdb to the late 2010s). Library generation was performed with multiplex PCR. The instrument was an Illumina HiSeq 2000. TCR beta CDR3 regions were amplified from RNA transcripts. A first-round RT-PCR of the TCR CDR3 used the HTBI primer set with the Qiagen OneStep RT-PCR kit. Starting from the raw public reads, TCRdb applied fastp trimming at Q25, assembled clones with MiXCR and retained in-frame beta chains. Identical CDR3 protein sequences are pooled into one entry, listed with their most common genes and DNA. Here the sample has roughly 560,000 distinct CDR3 sequences; 14% to 15% occur a single time. Clones ranked in the top ten supply about 3.9% of the sample. Sequenced input: blood. These receptors were collected from a woman aged 40 to 50 with Graves' ophthalmopathy.

This clonotype was seen many times. V usage is TRBV6-5 and J usage is TRBJ1-2; D is perhaps TRBD1 (6 bases). The CDR3 is 13 amino acids. Between the trimmed V and J ends, which lost 5 bases and 2 bases, there was a span of 9 bases. Germline values: CDR1 MNHEY, CDR2 SVGAGI. This CDR3 reads CASSRRGNYGYTF. For the CDR3, the DNA is TGTGCCAGCAGTAGGAGGGGGAACTATGGCTACACCTTC.

This clonotype has ten or more counts. DNA of the CDR3: TGTGCCAGCAGTTTCCGCAGTACCTACGAGCAGTACTTC. This translates into CASSFRSTYEQYF. J is TRBJ2-7 and V is TRBV27; no firm D call. The germline V gene has CDR1 MNHEY and CDR2 SMNVEV (reference sequence). The V end was cut by 3 bases, the J end by 2 bases, with 8 bases between. The CDR3 spans 13 residues.

CDR3 coding DNA: TGTGCCAGCAGCTCACTTCCGGAGGGCAATCAGCCCCAGCATTTT. Amino acid sequence: CASSSLPEGNQPQHF. This sequence joins TRBV7-2 and TRBJ1-5; D is uncertain. Per the germline V gene, CDR1 is SGHTA and CDR2 is FQGNSA. This CDR3 contains 15 residues. Trimming left V 4 bases short and J 2 bases short, with 12 bases between.

This clonotype has at least ten counts. This rearrangement joins TRBV27 to TRBJ2-7; possible D gene TRBD2, 5 bases. Germline V gives CDR1 MNHEY, CDR2 SMNVEV (reference sequence). V lost 3 bases to trimming and J lost 3 bases, with 15 bases between them. The CDR3 is made up of 15 amino acids. The CDR3 region is CASSFIPGRDYEQYF. The CDR3 region has the DNA TGTGCCAGCAGTTTTATCCCCGGACGGGACTACGAGCAGTACTTC.

The sample holds many counts of this clonotype. The chain carries TRBV28 and TRBJ2-7, with TRBD2 matching 8 bases. V gave up 2 bases and J gave up 2 bases; unmatched junction bases: 5. The CDR3 extends over 15 amino acids. Per the germline V gene, CDR1 is MDHEN and CDR2 is SYDVKM. As DNA, the CDR3 is TGTGCCAGCAGTTTAAGTTCGGGAGGGCCCTACGAGCAGTACTTC. Translated: CASSLSSGGPYEQYF. Supplemented by reference TRBV28 and TRBJ2-7, the full variable domain reads DVKVTQSSRYLVKRTGEKVFLECVQDMDHENMFWYRQDPGLGLRLIYFSYDVKMKEKGDIPEGYSVSREKKERFSLILESASTNQTSMYLCASSLSSGGPYEQYFGPGTRLTVT.

The rearrangement joins TRBV7-9 to TRBJ2-7; no definite D call. Germline-derived CDR1 and CDR2 are SEHNR and FQNEAQ (reference sequence). The length of the CDR3 is 14 residues. V was clipped by 5 bases and J by 5 bases, with 16 bases between them. CDR3 in amino acids: CASSLQRTTHEQYF. Written as DNA, the CDR3 is TGTGCCAGCAGCCTCCAGAGGACGACCCACGAGCAGTACTTC.

Many counts were recorded for this clonotype. The chain combines TRBV5-6 with TRBJ2-5; 7 bases are shared with TRBD1. Trimming at V came to 2 bases and at J to 3 bases, leaving 4 bases not matched to a gene. CDR3 length: 14 amino acids. CDR1 and CDR2 from the germline V gene are SGHDT and YYEEEE. In nucleotides, the CDR3 is TGTGCCAGCAGCTTCGGGACAGCTAAAGAGACCCAGTACTTC. This encodes CASSFGTAKETQYF.

The V gene is TRBV27, the J gene TRBJ1-1; D is unresolved. The V gene lost 8 bases and the J gene lost 3 bases, with 10 bases spanning the gap. The length of the CDR3 is 12 residues. Germline assignment: CDR1 MNHEY and CDR2 SMNVEV (reference sequence). The CDR3 is CASAGFDTEAFF. The DNA for the CDR3 is TGTGCCAGCGCGGGATTCGACACTGAAGCTTTCTTT.

This clonotype was seen a few times. This chain links TRBV12-3 or TRBV12-4 with TRBJ2-7, with TRBD1 matching over 8 bases. The junction had 10 bases not matched to a gene; V was cut back by 7 bases and J by 5 bases. The CDR3 is 14 amino acids. The chain's CDR3 is CASTMTGVSNEQYF. CDR3 nucleotides: TGTGCCAGCACTATGACAGGGGTTTCCAACGAGCAGTACTTC.

This clonotype was recorded at least ten times. V gene TRBV6-1 combines with J gene TRBJ1-1; the D is unclear. Trimming shortened V by 7 bases and J by 0 bases, and 18 bases separated the two germline ends. Germline CDR1 MNHNS, CDR2 SASEGT. This CDR3 has 16 amino acids. CDR3 DNA: TGTGCCAGCATGTCCCCAAAAACAGCTATGAACACTGAAGCTTTCTTT. Its translation: CASMSPKTAMNTEAFF.

This clonotype was recorded many times. This chain joins TRBV11-2 and TRBJ2-7, with D possibly TRBD1 on 5 matching bases. The CDR3 covers 14 residues. V lost 2 bases and J lost 2, with 10 bases in between. The germline CDR1 and CDR2 sequences are SGHAT and FQNNGV. This chain's CDR3 is CASSLTDNTYEQYF. The CDR3 DNA follows: TGTGCCAGCAGCTTAACGGACAACACCTACGAGCAGTACTTC.

J is TRBJ1-2 and V is TRBV29-1; D may be TRBD1 (5 bases). V was pared by 7 bases and J by 4 bases, with 10 bases between. Germline V CDR1 and CDR2: SQVTM, ANQGSEA. The CDR3 extends over 11 amino acids. The CDR3 nucleotides read TGCAGCGCGGGGGACGCCTATGGCTACACCTTC. As protein: CSAGDAYGYTF.

A few counts support this clonotype. The chain combines TRBV7-8 with TRBJ2-2, with D perhaps matching TRBD1 (6 bases). The germline V gene has CDR1 SGHVS and CDR2 FQNEAQ. The CDR3 has 15 residues. Trimming took 5 bases from V and 5 from J, leaving 15 bases between them. The CDR3 sequence: CASSIPGHLTGELFF. CDR3 DNA: TGTGCCAGCAGCATTCCGGGACATCTGACCGGGGAGCTGTTTTTT.

This clonotype showed up just a few times. The genes are TRBV19 and TRBJ2-2; 15 bases agree with TRBD2. Germline V gene data show CDR1 as LNHDA and CDR2 as SQIVND (reference sequence). CDR3 length: 18 amino acids. V was pared by 4 bases and J by 1 base, with 4 bases of the junction left unmatched. CDR3 nucleotides: TGTGCCAGTAGTAACGGACTAGCGGGAGGGCGGAACACCGGGGAGCTGTTTTTT. Translation gives CASSNGLAGGRNTGELFF.

The chain uses TRBV12-3 or TRBV12-4 and TRBJ1-1; D is possibly TRBD1 (6 bases). This CDR3 is built from 14 residues. V lost 7 bases and J lost 1, with 13 bases in between. The CDR3 DNA reads TGTGCCAGCACCAACAGGGTATCGAACACTGAAGCTTTCTTT. It codes for CASTNRVSNTEAFF.

V gene TRBV6-5 combines with J gene TRBJ1-1, with 9 bases fitting TRBD1. Germline assignment: CDR1 MNHEY and CDR2 SVGAGI. The CDR3 contains 16 residues. The junction had 11 bases not matched to a gene; V was cut back by 2 bases and J by 7 bases. CDR3 DNA sequence: TGTGCCAGCAGTTACCACGGGACAGGGTCGGGGCATGAAGCTTTCTTT. This codes for CASSYHGTGSGHEAFF.

This clonotype appeared many times. The chain carries TRBV14 and TRBJ2-2; 8 nucleotides line up with TRBD2. Germline V lookup: CDR1 SGHDN, CDR2 FVKESK. The CDR3 totals 17 residues. Trimming took 0 bases from V and 7 from J; bases not matched to a gene: 10. CDR3 residues: CASSQDQWREAVGELFF. CDR3 nucleotides: TGTGCCAGCAGCCAAGATCAATGGCGGGAGGCGGTCGGGGAGCTGTTTTTT.